This TCR beta chain was recovered during a study of OX40 agonist ivuxolimab in advanced cancers. V gave up 5 bases and J gave up 8 bases; unmatched junction bases: 7. This CDR3 spans 16 amino acids. CDR1 is SGHTA and CDR2 is FQGNSA in the germline V gene. The study's findings and limits: With doses of 0.1 to 3.0 mg/kg, CD4+ and CD8+ blood T cells had undergone clonal expansion by week 6. Mean expanded clone counts were higher in CD8+ than CD4+ T cells. Normalized expansion of T-cell clones was also low for some nonresponders.

As to this clone: The antigen is unknown.

With autoimmune disease history or systemic immunosuppression, patients were excluded. Some clones are missing from TCRdb's copy, which holds only in-frame ones; the method was immunoSEQ multiplex PCR. The table includes 45,000 or so clones, about 88% detected once. Sequenced material: CD4+ or CD8+ T cells sorted from blood, taken in a trial of the OX40 agonist ivuxolimab. The rearrangement uses TRBV7-2 and TRBJ2-2; 14 positions agree with TRBD2. This TCR was recovered from an adult with an advanced solid tumor such as melanoma, head and neck, liver or kidney cancer. The CDR3 nucleotides read TGTGCCAGCAGCCCGACTAGCGGGAGGGCCGGTGGGGAGCTGTTTTTT. Translated: CASSPTSGRAGGELFF.